This TCR beta chain was documented in a study of graft-versus-host responses after intestinal transplantation. Some clones are missing from TCRdb's copy, which holds only in-frame ones; the method was immunoSEQ multiplex PCR. Of fewer than 95,000 clones detected, 90% to 95% appear once; the ten largest clones hold less than 0.5%. Note on this clone: The target antigen is unknown.

Trimming took 2 bases from V and 7 from J; bases not matched to a gene: 10. The CDR3 runs 15 residues. Looked up from germline, CDR1 is PRHDT and CDR2 is FYEKMQ (reference sequence). The material was unstimulated CD8+ T cells sorted from spleen or lymph node cells, obtained before intestinal transplant. The J gene is TRBJ2-7, the V gene TRBV13; 8 nucleotides agree with TRBD2. This TCR came from a human donor who received an intestinal transplant. The CDR3 reads CASSLLLAGRREQYF. The CDR3 DNA reads as TGTGCCAGCAGCTTATTGTTAGCGGGACGTCGGGAGCAGTACTTC.